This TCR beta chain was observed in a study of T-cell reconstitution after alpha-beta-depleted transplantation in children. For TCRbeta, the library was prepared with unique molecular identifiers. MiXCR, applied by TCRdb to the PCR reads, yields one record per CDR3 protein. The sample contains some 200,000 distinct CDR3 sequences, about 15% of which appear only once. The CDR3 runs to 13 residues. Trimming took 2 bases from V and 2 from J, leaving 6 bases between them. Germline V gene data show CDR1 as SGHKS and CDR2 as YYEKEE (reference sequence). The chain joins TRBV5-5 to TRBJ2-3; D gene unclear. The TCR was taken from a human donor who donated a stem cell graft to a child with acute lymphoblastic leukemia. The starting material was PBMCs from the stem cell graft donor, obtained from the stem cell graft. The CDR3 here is CASSFGATDTQYF. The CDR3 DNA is TGTGCCAGCAGCTTTGGAGCCACAGATACGCAGTATTTT.